This is a list of T cell receptor beta chains from one sample in a study of PD-1 blockade in classical Hodgkin lymphoma. The assay was immunoSEQ multiplex PCR, and TCRdb's table has in-frame clones only and misses some. The data show about 100,000 clones, roughly 87% seen once. The specimen comprised peripheral blood mononuclear cells (PBMCs), sampled before the second cycle of nivolumab. These receptors all come from a human donor with classical Hodgkin lymphoma. Each CDR3 is given with its conserved first and last residue. Fields, in order: V gene, clone size, J gene, D gene, CDR3 protein, CDR3 DNA. The D gene is left open where the match is weak. Rows give clone size only sometimes, using once, few, many, or a class for an expanded clone.

TRBV5-1,NA,TRBJ2-7,NA,CASSHPGGGGTYEQYF,TGCGCCAGCAGCCACCCCGGGGGTGGGGGGACCTACGAGCAGTACTTC
TRBV30,NA,TRBJ2-1,TRBD1,CALPRGPNEQFF,TGTGCCCTCCCCAGGGGGCCAAATGAGCAGTTCTTC
TRBV5-8,once,TRBJ1-1,NA,CASSFRGLPNTEAFF,TGTGCCAGCAGCTTCCGGGGGCTACCGAACACTGAAGCTTTCTTT
TRBV29-1,NA,TRBJ2-1,TRBD1,CSVEPTGTGWNEQFF,TGCAGCGTTGAACCTACCGGGACAGGGTGGAATGAGCAGTTCTTC
TRBV10-3,NA,TRBJ1-5,NA,CAISTTDNQPQHF,TGTGCCATCAGTACCACGGATAATCAGCCCCAGCATTTT
TRBV28,NA,TRBJ1-1,NA,CASSLRAEMNTEAFF,TGTGCCAGCAGTTTAAGGGCAGAGATGAACACTGAAGCTTTCTTT
TRBV28,once,TRBJ1-2,NA,CASSPSLYGYTF,TGTGCCAGCAGTCCCTCTCTCTATGGCTACACCTTC
TRBV4-1,NA,TRBJ1-2,NA,CASSQPALYGYTF,TGCGCCAGCAGCCAACCGGCCCTCTATGGCTACACCTTC
TRBV5-8,NA,TRBJ2-7,NA,CASSRDLYEQYF,TGTGCCAGCAGCAGGGACCTCTACGAGCAGTACTTC
TRBV27,NA,TRBJ2-6,TRBD2,CASSSPGLAPSGANVLTF,TGTGCCAGCAGTTCTCCGGGACTAGCTCCCTCTGGGGCCAACGTCCTGACTTTC
TRBV13,NA,TRBJ1-3,TRBD1,CASSFGTGGGNTIYF,TGTGCCAGCAGCTTTGGAACAGGGGGAGGAAACACCATATATTTT
TRBV29-1,NA,TRBJ2-3,TRBD1,CSVDLGQGASTDTQYF,TGCAGCGTTGACCTAGGGCAGGGGGCTTCCACAGATACGCAGTATTTT
TRBV5-1,few,TRBJ1-5,NA,CASSLGGDGQPQHF,TGCGCCAGCAGCTTGGGAGGGGATGGCCAGCCCCAGCATTTT
TRBV5-4,NA,TRBJ2-7,NA,CASSLQGISYEQYF,TGTGCCAGCAGTCTCCAAGGGATCTCCTACGAGCAGTACTTC
TRBV4-3,NA,TRBJ1-5,NA,CASSQDWSSNQPQHF,TGCGCCAGCAGCCAAGACTGGAGTAGCAATCAGCCCCAGCATTTT
TRBV15,NA,TRBJ2-1,NA,CATSSPVNEQFF,TGTGCCACCAGCTCCCCCGTAAATGAGCAGTTCTTC
TRBV5-5,NA,TRBJ2-7,NA,CASSLAYGAGGGYEQYF,TGTGCCAGCAGCTTGGCCTACGGGGCAGGAGGTGGTTACGAGCAGTACTTC
TRBV28,once,TRBJ2-2,NA,CASRQQTLGGGELFF,TGTGCCAGCAGACAACAGACCCTCGGGGGCGGGGAGCTGTTTTTT
TRBV7-9,NA,TRBJ1-1,TRBD1,CASSNNAQGAGTEAFF,TGTGCCAGCAGCAACAACGCACAGGGGGCGGGCACTGAAGCTTTCTTT
TRBV7-2,NA,TRBJ2-7,TRBD2,CASSLSPGGHYEQYF,TGTGCCAGCAGCTTATCCCCGGGAGGACACTACGAGCAGTACTTC
TRBV13,once,TRBJ1-3,NA,CASSFVNQGGGNTIYF,TGTGCCAGCAGCTTCGTGAACCAGGGAGGAGGAAACACCATATATTTT
TRBV6-1,few,TRBJ2-7,TRBD2,CASTAGVPYEQYF,TGTGCCAGCACAGCGGGAGTCCCCTACGAGCAGTACTTC
TRBV28,NA,TRBJ2-5,TRBD2,CASSLSRLAGIRETQYF,TGTGCCAGCAGCCTCTCCAGACTAGCGGGCATCAGGGAGACCCAGTACTTC
TRBV5-1,once,TRBJ2-5,TRBD1,CASSSPGQSATQYF,TGCGCCAGCAGCTCGCCGGGACAGAGTGCGACCCAGTACTTC
TRBV19,NA,TRBJ2-6,NA,CASSTEDSSGANVLTF,TGTGCCAGTAGTACCGAGGACAGCTCTGGGGCCAACGTCCTGACTTTC
TRBV6-5,NA,TRBJ1-4,NA,CASSYKNRRGEKLFF,TGTGCCAGCAGTTACAAGAATAGGCGGGGCGAAAAACTGTTTTTT
TRBV6-5,once,TRBJ1-2,NA,CASSSSVGGGYTF,TGTGCCAGCAGTAGCTCGGTGGGAGGCGGCTACACCTTC
TRBV19,NA,TRBJ2-1,NA,CASSMGNGAEQFF,TGTGCCAGTAGTATGGGCAATGGCGCTGAGCAGTTCTTC
TRBV15,NA,TRBJ1-2,NA,CATSRDRQGNGYTF,TGTGCCACCAGCAGAGATAGGCAGGGTAATGGCTACACCTTC
TRBV5-1,NA,TRBJ1-1,NA,CASSLEGAMNTEAFF,TGCGCCAGCAGCTTGGAAGGGGCGATGAACACTGAAGCTTTCTTT
TRBV19,NA,TRBJ1-5,TRBD1,CASRPRGQSNQPQHF,TGTGCCAGTAGACCCAGGGGGCAGAGCAATCAGCCCCAGCATTTT
TRBV30,NA,TRBJ1-5,NA,CAWSGNAPNQPQHF,TGTGCCTGGAGTGGTAATGCGCCTAATCAGCCCCAGCATTTT
TRBV27,few,TRBJ2-2,NA,CASSPSRQLNTGELFF,TGTGCCAGCAGCCCTAGCCGACAGCTGAACACCGGGGAGCTGTTTTTT
TRBV27,NA,TRBJ2-1,TRBD1,CASRPVPGQGSLKQFF,TGTGCCAGCAGGCCCGTGCCGGGACAGGGGAGTCTGAAGCAGTTCTTC
TRBV15,once,TRBJ1-1,NA,CATSRTNTEAFF,TGTGCCACCAGCAGGACGAACACTGAAGCTTTCTTT
TRBV30,NA,TRBJ1-1,NA,CAWSPIRVNEAFF,TGTGCCTGGAGTCCGATCAGGGTAAATGAAGCTTTCTTT
TRBV19,NA,TRBJ1-1,NA,CASKGRPNTEAFF,TGTGCCAGTAAGGGCCGACCGAACACTGAAGCTTTCTTT
TRBV5-8,NA,TRBJ1-5,NA,CASSLGGIGNQPQLF,TGTGCCAGCAGCTTGGGTGGGATCGGCAATCAGCCCCAGCTCTTT
TRBV18,NA,TRBJ2-3,NA,CASSPRVDTYTDTQYF,TGTGCCAGCTCACCCAGGGTTGATACCTACACAGATACGCAGTATTTT
TRBV5-8,NA,TRBJ1-5,NA,CASRNGQKEQPQHF,TGTGCCAGCAGAAACGGACAGAAGGAGCAGCCCCAGCATTTT
TRBV6-5,NA,TRBJ2-1,NA,CASSYLETYNEQFF,TGTGCCAGCAGTTACCTGGAGACTTACAATGAGCAGTTCTTC
TRBV19,NA,TRBJ1-1,NA,CASSMSGALYTEAFF,TGTGCCAGTAGTATGAGCGGGGCCTTATACACTGAAGCTTTCTTT
TRBV19,NA,TRBJ1-1,TRBD1,CASRRTGSMSTEAFF,TGTGCCAGTAGGAGGACAGGGTCAATGAGCACTGAAGCTTTCTTT
TRBV5-1,NA,TRBJ2-1,TRBD1,CASRYRGDRQGEQFF,TGCGCCAGCAGATACAGGGGCGACCGCCAAGGGGAGCAGTTCTTC
TRBV7-9,NA,TRBJ2-2,TRBD1,CASSLGGQVNTGELFF,TGTGCCAGCAGCTTAGGGGGACAGGTCAACACCGGGGAGCTGTTTTTT
TRBV29-1,NA,TRBJ1-2,TRBD1,CSVEVGGQGALGYTF,TGCAGCGTTGAGGTTGGGGGACAGGGGGCACTTGGCTACACCTTC
TRBV19,NA,TRBJ1-2,NA,CASSRPRRSNGYTF,TGTGCCAGTAGTCGCCCGCGACGGTCGAATGGCTACACCTTC
TRBV6-5,NA,TRBJ2-7,NA,CASGPGGYEQYF,TGTGCCAGCGGCCCTGGGGGATACGAGCAGTACTTC
TRBV4-1,NA,TRBJ2-7,NA,CASSQEGSWAYEQYF,TGCGCCAGCAGCCAAGAGGGCTCCTGGGCCTACGAGCAGTACTTC
TRBV9,once,TRBJ1-2,NA,CASSVARGDDYGYTF,TGTGCCAGCAGCGTAGCAAGAGGGGATGACTATGGCTACACCTTC
TRBV11-2,NA,TRBJ2-7,NA,CASSLSVGGWDEQYF,TGTGCCAGCAGCTTATCAGTGGGAGGCTGGGACGAGCAGTACTTC
TRBV10-1,NA,TRBJ2-1,TRBD2,CASSAGLAGGYNEQFF,TGCGCCAGCAGTGCGGGCCTAGCGGGAGGCTACAATGAGCAGTTCTTC
TRBV19,NA,TRBJ1-5,TRBD1,CASSTTGQGVEPQHF,TGTGCCAGTAGTACAACCGGACAGGGGGTTGAGCCCCAGCATTTT